The 29 T cell receptor beta chains listed next were all sequenced from one sample in a study of cytomegalovirus exposure and HLA in healthy donors. Both 60 Vbeta primers and 13 Jbeta primers went into the PCR. The protocol was immunoSEQ multiplex PCR, while the TCRdb copy is restricted to in-frame clones and leaves out a portion. The data show 77,000 or so clones, with approximately 82% seen just once and 18% held by the top ten. The sequenced material came from PBMCs. All receptors derive from a man between 65 and 85 years old in good health and CMV-seropositive.

The chain couples TRBV5-4 to TRBJ2-2; weak D call: TRBD1 (5 bases). Germline values: CDR1 SGHNT, CDR2 YYREEE (reference sequence). V dropped 3 bases and J dropped 3 bases, with 18 bases sitting between them. This CDR3 is 17 amino acids long. CDR3 in DNA: TGTGCCAGCAGCTCCCTCATGCCCGGACAACACACCGGGGAGCTGTTTTTT. The encoded protein is CASSSLMPGQHTGELFF.

J is TRBJ2-5 and V is TRBV27; TRBD2 might be the D (6 bases). In germline, CDR1 is MNHEY, CDR2 SMNVEV (reference sequence). Trimming stripped 6 bases from V and 5 bases from J, with 13 bases between. This CDR3 is 13 amino acids long. The CDR3 is CASSIEGLETQYF. The CDR3 bases are TGTGCCAGCAGCATAGAGGGACTTGAGACCCAGTACTTC.

The V and J genes are TRBV2 and TRBJ2-3, with D possibly matching TRBD1 (6 bases). Trimming cost V 6 bases and J 0 bases, with 7 bases left between them. Germline V lookup: CDR1 SNHLY, CDR2 FYNNEI. The CDR3 runs to 13 residues. In nucleotides, the CDR3 is TGTGCCAGCAGGACAGGTAGCACAGATACGCAGTATTTT. Translation: CASRTGSTDTQYF. Drawing the rest from reference TRBV2 and TRBJ2-3, the complete variable domain is EPEVTQTPSHQVTQMGQEVILRCVPISNHLYFYWYRQILGQKVEFLVSFYNNEISEKSEIFDDQFSVERPDGSNFTLKIRSTKLEDSAMYFCASRTGSTDTQYFGPGTRLTVL.

The chain couples TRBV19 to TRBJ1-1, with 7 bases matching TRBD1. The CDR3 runs to 13 residues. Trimming cost V 5 bases and J 6 bases; bases outside gene matches: 6. Germline V gene sequence: CDR1 LNHDA, CDR2 SQIVND (reference sequence). CDR3 protein: CASSRQGEPEAFF. CDR3 coding DNA: TGTGCCAGTAGTCGACAGGGAGAGCCTGAAGCTTTCTTT.

J is TRBJ1-1 and V is TRBV27; unclear D gene. The ends were cut back, 2 bases at V and 6 bases at J, with 10 bases in the middle. CDR1 and CDR2 from the germline V gene are MNHEY and SMNVEV (reference sequence). CDR3 length: 13 residues. CDR3 sequence: CASSLAEGSEAFF. The CDR3 DNA follows: TGTGCCAGCAGTTTAGCCGAGGGATCTGAAGCTTTCTTT.

Written as DNA, the CDR3 is TGTGCCAGCAGTTTAGTCGGAGGGTACCAGCCCCAGCATTTT. Translation: CASSLVGGYQPQHF. The V gene is TRBV27, the J gene TRBJ1-5; D uncertain. The CDR3 runs 14 residues. Germline V lookup: CDR1 MNHEY, CDR2 SMNVEV (reference sequence). V was clipped by 2 bases and J by 7 bases, with 12 bases between them.

The J gene is TRBJ2-1, the V gene TRBV6-1, with TRBD1 identical over 7 bases. The CDR3 has 14 residues. Germline V gives CDR1 MNHNS, CDR2 SASEGT. Unmatched junction bases numbered 7, after V lost 6 bases and J lost 5 bases. The CDR3 sequence is CASRTGIFNNEQFF. The CDR3 DNA reads as TGTGCCAGCAGGACAGGGATTTTCAACAATGAGCAGTTCTTC.

This chain joins TRBV5-1 and TRBJ2-1; weak D call: TRBD1 (6 bases). Trimming shortened V by 4 bases and J by 5 bases, and 13 bases separated the two germline ends. There are 14 residues in the CDR3. The V gene's germline CDR1 is SGHRS and CDR2 YFSETQ. CDR3 nucleotides: TGCGCCAGCAGCAGCGGACAGTACGACAATGAGCAGTTCTTC. Residues: CASSSGQYDNEQFF. Using reference TRBV5-1 and TRBJ2-1 for the parts outside the CDR3, the full variable domain is KAGVTQTPRYLIKTRGQQVTLSCSPISGHRSVSWYQQTPGQGLQFLFEYFSETQRNKGNFPGRFSGRQFSNSRSEMNVSTLELGDSALYLCASSSGQYDNEQFFGPGTRLTVL.

The chain has TRBV27 and TRBJ1-1; D uncertain. Trimming took off 1 base at V and 3 bases at J, with 6 bases between the two ends. Germline values: CDR1 MNHEY, CDR2 SMNVEV (reference sequence). The CDR3 sequence is 13 residues long. CDR3 nucleotides: TGTGCCAGCAGTTTATTACTGGACACTGAAGCTTTCTTT. This encodes CASSLLLDTEAFF.

This chain joins TRBV5-1 and TRBJ2-3, with 9 positions matching TRBD2. V was clipped by 5 bases and J by 0 bases; unmatched bases: 4. The CDR3 runs 15 residues. Germline CDR1 reads SGHRS; CDR2 reads YFSETQ. The CDR3 loop reads CASRESGGSTDTQYF. The DNA of the CDR3 is TGCGCCAGCAGAGAAAGCGGGGGGAGCACAGATACGCAGTATTTT.

This clone was recorded once. This chain connects TRBV9 to TRBJ1-2; D is uncertain. This CDR3 comprises 13 residues. Germline CDR1 reads SGDLS; CDR2 reads YYNGEE. V lost 4 bases to trimming and J lost 4 bases, with 11 bases between them. The CDR3 sequence is CASSPPGPYGYTF. CDR3 nucleotide sequence: TGTGCCAGCAGCCCCCCCGGTCCCTATGGCTACACCTTC. The entire variable domain, with the rest obtained from reference TRBV9 and TRBJ1-2, is as follows: DSGVTQTPKHLITATGQRVTLRCSPRSGDLSVYWYQQSLDQGLQFLIQYYNGEERAKGNILERFSAQQFPDLHSELNLSSLELGDSALYFCASSPPGPYGYTFGSGTRLTVV.

This chain links TRBV6-1 with TRBJ2-7, with 12 positions matching TRBD1. This CDR3 has 15 amino acids. Germline assignment: CDR1 MNHNS and CDR2 SASEGT. V gave up 6 bases and J gave up 3 bases; unmatched junction bases: 6. CDR3 sequence reads: CASRPGTGGVYEQYF. The DNA for the CDR3 is TGTGCCAGCAGGCCCGGGACAGGGGGCGTCTACGAGCAGTACTTC.

The chain recombines TRBV19 with TRBJ1-6; no clear D. Germline V gene lookup returns CDR1 LNHDA and CDR2 SQIVND (reference sequence). The V gene lost 0 bases and the J gene lost 6 bases, with 12 bases spanning the gap. This CDR3 is built from 16 residues. CDR3 DNA: TGTGCCAGTAGTATAGAGGGCCTAAGTGGTAATTCACCCCTCCACTTT. It is translated as CASSIEGLSGNSPLHF.

The chain links TRBV18 to TRBJ2-1, with 7 bases that match TRBD1. The CDR3 covers 14 residues. Germline loops: CDR1 KGHSH, CDR2 LQKENI. V was clipped by 3 bases and J by 8 bases; unmatched bases: 7. CDR3 bases: TGTGCCAGCTCACCGACGACAGGGCTCGATGAGCAGTTCTTC. Protein sequence: CASSPTTGLDEQFF.

The sample holds a few counts of this clone. The chain joins TRBV7-8 to TRBJ2-4, with 7 bases fitting TRBD1. After removal of 4 bases from V and 4 bases from J, the junction contained 4 bases not matched to a gene. Germline V gives CDR1 SGHVS, CDR2 FQNEAQ. This CDR3 has 14 residues. DNA of the CDR3: TGTGCCAGCAGCTCGGGACAGTTAAAAAACATTCAGTACTTC. As protein: CASSSGQLKNIQYF.

The rearrangement joins TRBV10-1 to TRBJ2-3; D is unclear. Germline V gene data show CDR1 as WNHNN and CDR2 as SYGVQD (reference sequence). The CDR3 is made up of 12 amino acids. V lost 5 bases, J lost 2 bases, and 5 bases lay in between. CDR3 in amino acids: CASSLDTDTQYF. Here the CDR3 DNA reads TGCGCCAGCAGTTTAGACACAGATACGCAGTATTTT.

The J gene is TRBJ1-2, the V gene TRBV6-6; D uncertain. The CDR3 length is 13 residues. Per the germline V gene, CDR1 is MNHNY and CDR2 is SVGAGI (reference sequence). Trimming cost V 2 bases and J 4 bases, with 8 bases left between them. The chain's CDR3 is CASSYEGSYGYTF. In nucleotides, the CDR3 is TGTGCCAGCAGTTACGAAGGGAGCTATGGCTACACCTTC.

CDR3 protein: CASSPGQGTLNEQFF. The CDR3, as DNA: TGTGCCAGCAGCCCGGGACAGGGGACTCTGAATGAGCAGTTCTTC. The chain links TRBV7-7 to TRBJ2-1, with 10 bases that match TRBD1. Looked up from germline, CDR1 is SSHAT and CDR2 is FNYEAQ (reference sequence). J gave up 7 bases and V 5 bases, and 8 bases lay outside the gene matches. CDR3 length: 15 residues.

This clone was seen only once. The V gene is TRBV28, the J gene TRBJ1-2; 7 nucleotides agree with TRBD1. This CDR3 is 14 amino acids long. The germline gives CDR1 MDHEN, CDR2 SYDVKM. V lost 6 bases, J lost 4 bases, and 8 bases stayed unmatched. The DNA of the CDR3 is TGTGCCAGCAGCCGAACCGGGACAGTCTATGGCTACACCTTC. Translation: CASSRTGTVYGYTF.

A word on this clone: The germline gene is not matched at one end of the junction; a read error may be the cause. V usage is TRBV5-8 and J usage is TRBJ1-2, with 7 bases that match TRBD1. This CDR3 is built from 11 residues. Looked up from germline, CDR1 is SGHTS and CDR2 is YDEGEE. CDR3 sequence: CASSVYRGKFF. As DNA, the CDR3 is TGTGCCAGCAGCGTCTACAGGGGAAAGTTCTTC.

The chain employs TRBV7-2 and TRBJ2-3; 16 positions agree with TRBD2. V shed 5 bases and J 6 bases; nucleotides not matched to a gene: 2. This CDR3 is built from 15 residues. CDR1 is SGHTA, CDR2 FQGNSA, per germline. CDR3 bases: TGTGCCAGCAGCCGGGGACTAGCGGGAGGGGATACGCAGTATTTT. Translation gives CASSRGLAGGDTQYF.

The chain employs TRBV28 and TRBJ1-1; TRBD1 is a possible D gene (5 bases). The V end lost 2 bases, the J end lost 7 bases, and 17 bases lay between the germline ends. The CDR3 covers 15 residues. Germline CDR1 reads MDHEN; CDR2 reads SYDVKM. The chain's CDR3 is CASSLRGTAGDEAFF. Here the CDR3 DNA reads TGTGCCAGCAGTTTACGGGGGACGGCTGGGGATGAAGCTTTCTTT.

The chain has TRBV11-2 and TRBJ2-7, with TRBD1 as a possible D gene (6 bases). Germline V lookup: CDR1 SGHAT, CDR2 FQNNGV. The CDR3 is made up of 14 amino acids. V dropped 4 bases and J dropped 4 bases, with 14 bases sitting between them. CDR3 sequence reads: CASSSTSTGYEQYF. The CDR3 bases are TGTGCCAGCAGCTCCACTAGTACAGGGTACGAGCAGTACTTC.

The V call is TRBV28, the J call TRBJ1-2, with a tentative D call TRBD1 (5 bases). This CDR3 has 13 amino acids. V was trimmed by 5 bases and J by 1 base, leaving 8 bases between them. Germline V gene data show CDR1 as MDHEN and CDR2 as SYDVKM. CDR3 DNA sequence: TGTGCCAGCAGTGCGACAGATAACTATGGCTACACCTTC. Its protein product is CASSATDNYGYTF.

The rearrangement links TRBV6-1 to TRBJ2-5; 8 bases fit TRBD1. The CDR3 contains 15 residues. Germline lookup yields CDR1 MNHNS and CDR2 SASEGT. The V segment lost 2 bases and the J segment 5 bases; nucleotides outside the gene matches: 7. The CDR3 DNA is TGTGCCAGCAGTGAACAGACAGGGGTCGGGGAGACCCAGTACTTC. This sequence encodes CASSEQTGVGETQYF.

V and J are TRBV4-1 and TRBJ1-5; D might be TRBD1 (6 bases). The CDR3 totals 17 residues. Germline CDR1 MGHRA, CDR2 YSYEKL. Trimming left V 4 bases short and J 1 base short, with 17 bases between. The CDR3 nucleotides are TGCGCCAGCAGCCGGATAGGGAGGGGGGGGAGCAATCAGCCCCAGCATTTT. Translated, it gives CASSRIGRGGSNQPQHF.

The chain is built from TRBV4-2 and TRBJ2-1; the match to TRBD2 covers 10 bases. Losses at the gene ends were 2 bases for V and 0 bases for J; bases not matched to a gene: 7. Germline-derived CDR1 and CDR2 are LGHNA and YNFKEQ. CDR3 size: 18 residues. The CDR3 protein is CASSQRTSGAGSYNEQFF. DNA for the CDR3: TGTGCCAGCAGCCAAAGGACTAGCGGAGCCGGCTCCTACAATGAGCAGTTCTTC.

The rearrangement uses TRBV11-2 and TRBJ2-2; perhaps TRBD2 as D (7 bases). The CDR3 contains 13 residues. CDR1 is SGHAT and CDR2 is FQNNGV in the germline V gene. The V end lost 11 bases, the J end lost 0 bases, and 10 bases lay between the germline ends. CDR3 nucleotides: TGTGCCGGGGGGGCCGCGAACACCGGGGAGCTGTTTTTT. It yields the protein CAGGAANTGELFF.

CDR3 sequence reads: CATTSGGLAGGSTYNEQFF. The DNA of the CDR3 is TGTGCCACCACCTCCGGGGGGCTAGCGGGAGGGAGTACCTACAATGAGCAGTTCTTC. The V call is TRBV28, the J call TRBJ2-1; 12 nucleotides align to TRBD2. The CDR3 totals 19 residues. Germline V lookup: CDR1 MDHEN, CDR2 SYDVKM. Trimming removed 10 bases from V and 2 bases from J; junction bases left unmatched: 18.